The entry below describes one T cell receptor beta chain. Its matching antigen is unknown. The sample is drawn from a study of T cell responses to AZD1222 COVID-19 vaccine. Study-wide background: Second doses were pooled across both intervals (about 4 or about 12 weeks). Findings and limits, study-wide: CD4 TCRs associated with vaccination spanned spike, dominating at 160-218 and 743-854.

Germline values: CDR1 SEHNR, CDR2 FQNEAQ (reference sequence). The CDR3 sequence is 12 residues long. The germline V and J ends were trimmed by 6 bases and 2 bases, with 7 bases remaining between them. This table comes from immunoSEQ multiplex PCR, and its TCRdb copy is limited to in-frame clones, with some not included. This table has 75,000 to 100,000 clones, 70% to 90% appearing once. The sequence was collected from an adult in good health. The chain links TRBV7-9 to TRBJ1-1; D gene unclear. Sample: peripheral blood, taken on day 0 of AZD1222 vaccination. The CDR3 nucleotides read TGTGCCAGCAGTTACGTAAACACTGAAGCTTTCTTT. Its translation: CASSYVNTEAFF.